This entry lists 17 T cell receptor beta chains sequenced from one sample in a study of OX40 agonist ivuxolimab in advanced cancers. Some clones are missing from TCRdb's copy, which holds only in-frame ones; the method was immunoSEQ multiplex PCR. The data contain roughly 63,000 clones, roughly nine tenths of them seen just once; the ten biggest clones take up more than 10%. The source material was CD4+ or CD8+ T cells sorted from blood, sampled in a trial of the OX40 agonist ivuxolimab. The receptor set was obtained from an adult with an advanced solid tumor such as melanoma, head and neck, liver or kidney cancer.

The chain links TRBV27 to TRBJ2-2; 11 nucleotides match TRBD2. This CDR3 region has 15 residues. Germline CDR1 and CDR2: MNHEY and SMNVEV (reference sequence). V dropped 6 bases and J dropped 2; count of bases not matched to a gene: 2. CDR3: CASRLAGDNTGELFF. In DNA form, the CDR3 reads TGTGCCAGCAGACTAGCGGGAGACAACACCGGGGAGCTGTTTTTT.

The genes are TRBV30 and TRBJ1-3; D remains ambiguous. Germline V gene data show CDR1 as GTSNPN and CDR2 as SVGIG (reference sequence). This CDR3 is 11 amino acids long. V gave up 5 bases and J gave up 2 bases, with 4 bases separating them. The CDR3 is CAWAAGNTIYF. DNA for the CDR3: TGTGCCTGGGCAGCTGGAAACACCATATATTTT.

V is TRBV5-8 and J is TRBJ2-7; D is unclear. Germline lookup yields CDR1 SGHTS and CDR2 YDEGEE. CDR3 length: 13 amino acids. Trimming removed 0 bases at V and 4 bases at J, with 8 bases between. For the CDR3, the DNA is TGTGCCAGCAGCTTGGGAGTGTTATACGAGCAGTACTTC. It is translated as CASSLGVLYEQYF.

This clone was picked up one time. This sequence joins TRBV5-1 and TRBJ1-2; TRBD1 matches 9 bases. CDR3 length: 17 amino acids. The trim removed 5 bases at V and 0 bases at J, leaving 11 bases unmatched. The germline gives CDR1 SGHRS, CDR2 YFSETQ. CDR3 loop: CASRGEQGAPPNYGYTF. The CDR3 coding sequence is TGCGCCAGCAGGGGGGAACAGGGGGCGCCTCCTAACTATGGCTACACCTTC. Looking up the rest from reference TRBV5-1 and TRBJ1-2 gives the full variable domain: KAGVTQTPRYLIKTRGQQVTLSCSPISGHRSVSWYQQTPGQGLQFLFEYFSETQRNKGNFPGRFSGRQFSNSRSEMNVSTLELGDSALYLCASRGEQGAPPNYGYTFGSGTRLTVV.

The CDR3 coding sequence is TGCGCCAGCAGCCGCGTCTACAATGAGCAGTTCTTC. This translates into CASSRVYNEQFF. The chain couples TRBV4-1 to TRBJ2-1; the D is unclear. Germline V gene data show CDR1 as MGHRA and CDR2 as YSYEKL. The length of the CDR3 is 12 residues. Trimming pared 4 bases from V and 3 bases from J, leaving 4 bases between.

The gene calls are TRBV29-1 and TRBJ2-7; no reliable D call. V was trimmed by 3 bases and J by 1 base, leaving 10 bases between them. Per germline, CDR1 SQVTM and CDR2 ANQGSEA. This CDR3 region has 13 residues. The chain's CDR3 is CSVDPQKSYEQYF. The CDR3 bases are TGCAGCGTTGATCCGCAGAAGTCCTACGAGCAGTACTTC.

V usage is TRBV5-1 and J usage is TRBJ2-7, with D tentatively TRBD1 or TRBD2 (6 bases each). CDR1 is SGHRS, CDR2 YFSETQ, per germline. V was shortened by 4 bases and J by 4 bases, with 18 bases between the two germline ends. The CDR3 is 15 amino acids. The CDR3 loop reads CASSPEGGLGYEQYF. The CDR3 DNA is TGCGCCAGCAGCCCGGAGGGGGGTTTGGGTTACGAGCAGTACTTC.

The genes are TRBV29-1 and TRBJ2-1; 16 bases line up with TRBD2. The CDR3 is 16 amino acids. V shed 2 bases, J shed 5 bases, and the junction held 3 bases outside the gene matches. Germline V lookup: CDR1 SQVTM, CDR2 ANQGSEA. The CDR3 nucleotides read TGCAGCGTTGAAACCGGGACTAGCGGGAGGGACAATGAGCAGTTCTTC. Translated: CSVETGTSGRDNEQFF.

The V gene is TRBV5-1, the J gene TRBJ1-6, with D hard to call. The CDR3 spans 15 residues. Trimming stripped 2 bases from V and 4 bases from J, with 10 bases between. Germline-derived CDR1 and CDR2 are SGHRS and YFSETQ. The CDR3 sequence: CASSFLDGYNSPLHF. CDR3 DNA: TGCGCCAGCAGCTTTCTGGACGGATATAATTCACCCCTCCACTTT.

The CDR3 DNA sequence: TGTGCCAGCAGTTTATCCCCGGGAGGAGGGAGTACGCAGTATTTT. Translated, it gives CASSLSPGGGSTQYF. The V and J genes are TRBV27 and TRBJ2-3; 7 bases match TRBD2. Germline loops: CDR1 MNHEY, CDR2 SMNVEV (reference sequence). The CDR3 has 15 amino acids. The ends lost 0 bases at V and 8 bases at J; junction bases unmatched: 8.

The chain links TRBV27 to TRBJ1-2; D is undetermined. The CDR3 has 13 residues. Germline V gives CDR1 MNHEY, CDR2 SMNVEV (reference sequence). Trimming removed 7 bases at V and 5 bases at J, with 14 bases between. CDR3 DNA sequence: TGTGCCAGCACCGTCTCCCCCGGGTATGGCTACACCTTC. Amino acids: CASTVSPGYGYTF.

This chain links TRBV4-1 with TRBJ2-7; 8 nucleotides match TRBD1. This CDR3 comprises 16 residues. V dropped 4 bases and J dropped 5; count of bases not matched to a gene: 13. CDR1 MGHRA and CDR2 YSYEKL come from the germline V gene. CDR3 sequence reads: CASSRTGSSPGDEQYF. CDR3 bases: TGCGCCAGCAGCCGGACAGGGTCCAGCCCTGGGGACGAGCAGTACTTC.

The chain has TRBV30 and TRBJ1-4; the D is unclear. The CDR3 spans 12 residues. CDR1 and CDR2 from the germline V gene are GTSNPN and SVGIG (reference sequence). V was pared by 0 bases and J by 8 bases, with 7 bases between. For the CDR3, the DNA is TGTGCCTGGAGTGTGTTAGGGGAAAAACTGTTTTTT. It yields the protein CAWSVLGEKLFF.

The chain carries TRBV7-9 and TRBJ2-7, with D unclear. This CDR3 contains 14 residues. Trimming took 1 base from V and 0 from J, leaving 7 bases between them. The germline V gene encodes CDR1 SEHNR and CDR2 FQNEAQ (reference sequence). The CDR3 sequence: CASSLGPSSYEQYF. CDR3 DNA sequence: TGTGCCAGCAGCTTAGGCCCGAGCTCCTACGAGCAGTACTTC.

This chain uses TRBV19 with TRBJ2-1; either TRBD1 or TRBD2 may supply D (5 bases each). Germline-derived CDR1 and CDR2 are LNHDA and SQIVND (reference sequence). The CDR3 spans 13 residues. V was shortened by 3 bases and J by 6 bases, with 9 bases between the two germline ends. CDR3 nucleotide sequence: TGTGCCAGTAGTATGATGGGACCCAATGAGCAGTTCTTC. It codes for CASSMMGPNEQFF.

The CDR3 DNA reads TGTGCCACAAGGGGACCCACAGATACGCAGTATTTT. Encoded protein: CATRGPTDTQYF. This chain uses TRBV7-9 with TRBJ2-3, with D possibly being TRBD1 or TRBD2 (5 bases each). The CDR3 contains 12 residues. Germline-derived CDR1 and CDR2 are SEHNR and FQNEAQ (reference sequence). Trimming removed 10 bases at V and 2 bases at J, with 10 bases between.

CDR3 loop: CASSYPDREGEKLFF. As DNA, the CDR3 is TGTGCCAGCAGCTACCCCGACAGGGAGGGCGAAAAACTGTTTTTT. V gene TRBV7-9 combines with J gene TRBJ1-4, with 7 positions matching TRBD1. The V gene end was trimmed by 4 bases and the J gene end by 8 bases; junction bases not matched to a gene: 10. Germline V gene lookup returns CDR1 SEHNR and CDR2 FQNEAQ (reference sequence). The CDR3 runs to 15 residues.